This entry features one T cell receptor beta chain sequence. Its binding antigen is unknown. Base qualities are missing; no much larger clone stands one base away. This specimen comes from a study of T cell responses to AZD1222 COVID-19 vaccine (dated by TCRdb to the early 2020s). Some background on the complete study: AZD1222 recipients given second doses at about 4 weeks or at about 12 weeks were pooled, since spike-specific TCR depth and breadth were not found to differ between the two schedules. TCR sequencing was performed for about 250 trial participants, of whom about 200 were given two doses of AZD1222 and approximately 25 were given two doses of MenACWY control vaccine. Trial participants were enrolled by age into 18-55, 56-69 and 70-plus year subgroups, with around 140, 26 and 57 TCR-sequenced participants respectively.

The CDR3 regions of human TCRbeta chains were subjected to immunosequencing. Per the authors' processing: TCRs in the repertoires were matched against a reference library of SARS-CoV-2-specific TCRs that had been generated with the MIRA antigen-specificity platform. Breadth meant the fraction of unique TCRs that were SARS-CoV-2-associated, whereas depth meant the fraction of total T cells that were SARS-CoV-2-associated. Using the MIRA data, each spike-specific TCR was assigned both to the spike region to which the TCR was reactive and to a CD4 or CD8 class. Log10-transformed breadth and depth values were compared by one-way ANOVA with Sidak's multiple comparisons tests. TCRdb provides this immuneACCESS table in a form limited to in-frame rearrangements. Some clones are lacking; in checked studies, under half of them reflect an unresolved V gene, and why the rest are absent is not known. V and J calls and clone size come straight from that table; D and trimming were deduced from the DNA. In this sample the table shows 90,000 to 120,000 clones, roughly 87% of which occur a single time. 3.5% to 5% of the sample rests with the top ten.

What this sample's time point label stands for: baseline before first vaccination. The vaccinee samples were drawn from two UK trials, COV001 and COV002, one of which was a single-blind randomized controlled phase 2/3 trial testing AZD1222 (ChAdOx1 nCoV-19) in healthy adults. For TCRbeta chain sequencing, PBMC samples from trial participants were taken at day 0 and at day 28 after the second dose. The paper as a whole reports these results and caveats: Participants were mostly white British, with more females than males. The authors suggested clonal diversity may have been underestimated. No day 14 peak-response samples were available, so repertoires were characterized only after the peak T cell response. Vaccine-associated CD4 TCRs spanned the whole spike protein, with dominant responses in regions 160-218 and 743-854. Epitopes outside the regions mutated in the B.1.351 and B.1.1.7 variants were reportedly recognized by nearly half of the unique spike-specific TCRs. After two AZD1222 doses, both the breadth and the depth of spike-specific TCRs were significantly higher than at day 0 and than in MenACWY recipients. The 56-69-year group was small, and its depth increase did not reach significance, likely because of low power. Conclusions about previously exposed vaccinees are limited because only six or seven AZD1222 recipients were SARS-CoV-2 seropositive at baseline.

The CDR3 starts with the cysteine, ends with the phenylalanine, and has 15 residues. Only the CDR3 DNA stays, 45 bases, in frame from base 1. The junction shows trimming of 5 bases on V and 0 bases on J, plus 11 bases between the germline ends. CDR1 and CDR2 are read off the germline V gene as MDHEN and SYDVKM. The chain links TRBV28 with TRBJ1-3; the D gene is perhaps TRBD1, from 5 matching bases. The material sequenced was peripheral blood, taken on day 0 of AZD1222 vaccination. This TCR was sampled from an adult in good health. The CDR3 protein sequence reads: CASSPQDISGNTIYF. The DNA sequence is TGTGCCAGCAGTCCTCAGGACATCTCTGGAAACACCATATATTTT.